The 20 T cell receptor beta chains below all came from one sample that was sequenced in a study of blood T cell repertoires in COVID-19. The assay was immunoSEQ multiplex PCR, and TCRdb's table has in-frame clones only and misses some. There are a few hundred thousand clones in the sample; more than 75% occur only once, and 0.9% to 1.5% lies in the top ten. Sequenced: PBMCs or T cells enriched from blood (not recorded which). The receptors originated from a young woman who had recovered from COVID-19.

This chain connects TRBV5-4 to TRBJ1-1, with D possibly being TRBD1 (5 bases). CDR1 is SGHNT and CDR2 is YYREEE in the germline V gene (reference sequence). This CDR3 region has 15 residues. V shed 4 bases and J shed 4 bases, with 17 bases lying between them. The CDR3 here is CASSGGSRVGTEAFF. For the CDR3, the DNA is TGTGCCAGCAGCGGGGGGAGCAGGGTCGGCACTGAAGCTTTCTTT.

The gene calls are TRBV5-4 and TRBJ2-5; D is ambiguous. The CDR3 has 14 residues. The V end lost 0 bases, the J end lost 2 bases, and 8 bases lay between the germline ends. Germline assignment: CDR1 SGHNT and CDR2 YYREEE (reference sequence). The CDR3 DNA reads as TGTGCCAGCAGCTTGGATCGTCTGCAAGAGACCCAGTACTTC. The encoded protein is CASSLDRLQETQYF.

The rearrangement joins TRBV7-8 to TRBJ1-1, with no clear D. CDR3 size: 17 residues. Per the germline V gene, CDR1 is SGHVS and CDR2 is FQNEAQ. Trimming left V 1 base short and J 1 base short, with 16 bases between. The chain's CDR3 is CASSLVPRGGPNTEAFF. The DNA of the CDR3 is TGTGCCAGCAGCTTAGTTCCGCGAGGAGGGCCGAACACTGAAGCTTTCTTT.

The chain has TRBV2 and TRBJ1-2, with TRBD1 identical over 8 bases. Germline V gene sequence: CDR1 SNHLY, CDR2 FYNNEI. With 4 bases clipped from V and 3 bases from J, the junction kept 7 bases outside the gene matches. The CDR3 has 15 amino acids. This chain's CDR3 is CASSGDRGSYYGYTF. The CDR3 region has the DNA TGTGCCAGCAGTGGTGACAGGGGTTCATACTATGGCTACACCTTC.

The CDR3, as DNA: TGTGCCAGCAGTGAACTGGGACTCTACGAGCAGTACTTC. The encoded protein is CASSELGLYEQYF. The J gene is TRBJ2-7, the V gene TRBV2, with D maybe TRBD2 (6 bases). CDR3 size: 13 residues. Germline CDR1 reads SNHLY; CDR2 reads FYNNEI. V was trimmed by 2 bases and J by 3 bases, leaving 8 bases between them.

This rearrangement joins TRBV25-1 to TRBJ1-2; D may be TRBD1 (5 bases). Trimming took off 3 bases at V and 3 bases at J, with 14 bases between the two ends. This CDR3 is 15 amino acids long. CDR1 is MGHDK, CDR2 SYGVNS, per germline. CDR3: CASSDTGGGDYGYTF. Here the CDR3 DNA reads TGTGCCAGCAGTGACACCGGCGGGGGGGACTATGGCTACACCTTC.

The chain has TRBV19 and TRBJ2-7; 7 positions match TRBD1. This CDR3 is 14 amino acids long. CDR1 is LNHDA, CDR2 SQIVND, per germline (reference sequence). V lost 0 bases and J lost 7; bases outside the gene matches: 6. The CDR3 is CASSIDTGAEEQYF. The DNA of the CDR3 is TGTGCCAGTAGTATAGATACAGGGGCGGAGGAGCAGTACTTC.

Written as DNA, the CDR3 is TGCGCCAGCAGCCACCGAGGGACAGGGGTGGGCGTCCGCGGAAACACCATATATTTT. This gives the protein CASSHRGTGVGVRGNTIYF. The rearrangement joins TRBV4-1 to TRBJ1-3, with 10 bases aligning to TRBD1. The ends lost 3 bases at V and 4 bases at J; junction bases unmatched: 15. CDR3 length: 19 residues. CDR1 is MGHRA, CDR2 YSYEKL, per germline.

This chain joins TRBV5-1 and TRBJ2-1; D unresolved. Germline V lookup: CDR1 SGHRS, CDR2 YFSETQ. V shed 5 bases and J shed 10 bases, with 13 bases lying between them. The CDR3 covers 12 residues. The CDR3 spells CASSPVRAEQFF. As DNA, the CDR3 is TGCGCCAGCAGTCCCGTCCGCGCCGAGCAGTTCTTC.

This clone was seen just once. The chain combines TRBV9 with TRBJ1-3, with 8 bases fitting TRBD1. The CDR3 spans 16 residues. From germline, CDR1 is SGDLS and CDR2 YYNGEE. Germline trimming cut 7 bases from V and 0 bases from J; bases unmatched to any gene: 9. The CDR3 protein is CASGIGQGNSGNTIYF. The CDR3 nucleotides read TGTGCCAGCGGAATAGGACAGGGAAACTCTGGAAACACCATATATTTT.

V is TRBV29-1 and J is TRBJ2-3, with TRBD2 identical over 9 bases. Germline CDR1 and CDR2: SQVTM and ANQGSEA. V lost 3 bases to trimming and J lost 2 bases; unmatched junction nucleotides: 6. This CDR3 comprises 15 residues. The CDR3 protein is CSVDALAGPTDTQYF. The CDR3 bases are TGCAGCGTTGACGCCCTAGCGGGACCCACAGATACGCAGTATTTT.

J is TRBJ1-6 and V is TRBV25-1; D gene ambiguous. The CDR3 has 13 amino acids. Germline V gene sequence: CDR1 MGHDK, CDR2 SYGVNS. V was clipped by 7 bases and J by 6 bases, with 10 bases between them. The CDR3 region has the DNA TGTGCCAGCAACCGAGTCACTAATTCACCCCTCCACTTT. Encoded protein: CASNRVTNSPLHF.

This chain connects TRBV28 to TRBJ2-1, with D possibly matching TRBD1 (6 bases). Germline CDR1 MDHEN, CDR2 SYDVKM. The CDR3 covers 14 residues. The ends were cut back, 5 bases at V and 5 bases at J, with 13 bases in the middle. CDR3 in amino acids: CASSPRQEDNEQFF. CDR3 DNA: TGTGCCAGCAGTCCCCGACAGGAGGACAATGAGCAGTTCTTC.

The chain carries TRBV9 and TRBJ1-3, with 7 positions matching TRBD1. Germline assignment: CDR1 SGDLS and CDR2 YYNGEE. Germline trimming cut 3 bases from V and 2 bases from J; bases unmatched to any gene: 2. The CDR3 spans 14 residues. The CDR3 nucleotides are TGTGCCAGCAGCGGGGACAGTACTGGAAACACCATATATTTT. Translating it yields CASSGDSTGNTIYF.

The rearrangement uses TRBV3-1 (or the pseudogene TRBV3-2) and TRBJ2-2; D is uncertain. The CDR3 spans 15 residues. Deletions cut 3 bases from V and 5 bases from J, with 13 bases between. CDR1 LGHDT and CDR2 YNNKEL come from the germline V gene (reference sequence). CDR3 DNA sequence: TGTGCCAGCAGCCATCCCGTTCTCGTGACCGGGGAGCTGTTTTTT. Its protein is CASSHPVLVTGELFF.

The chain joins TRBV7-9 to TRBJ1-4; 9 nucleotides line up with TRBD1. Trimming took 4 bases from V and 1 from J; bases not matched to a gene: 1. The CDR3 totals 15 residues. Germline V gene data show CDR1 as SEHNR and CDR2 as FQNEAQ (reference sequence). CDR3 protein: CASSSDRGTNEKLFF. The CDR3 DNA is TGTGCCAGCAGCTCGGACAGGGGAACTAATGAAAAACTGTTTTTT.

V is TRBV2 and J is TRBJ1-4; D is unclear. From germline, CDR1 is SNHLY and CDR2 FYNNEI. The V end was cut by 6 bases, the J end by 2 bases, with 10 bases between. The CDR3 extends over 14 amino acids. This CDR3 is CASSASGTNEKLFF. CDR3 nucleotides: TGTGCCAGCAGCGCCTCGGGTACTAATGAAAAACTGTTTTTT.

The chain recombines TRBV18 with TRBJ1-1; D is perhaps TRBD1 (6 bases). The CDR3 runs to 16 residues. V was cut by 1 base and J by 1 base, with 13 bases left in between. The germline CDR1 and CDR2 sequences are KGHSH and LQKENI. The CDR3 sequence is CASSPRTGFPNTEAFF. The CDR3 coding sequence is TGTGCCAGCTCACCACGTACAGGGTTCCCGAACACTGAAGCTTTCTTT.

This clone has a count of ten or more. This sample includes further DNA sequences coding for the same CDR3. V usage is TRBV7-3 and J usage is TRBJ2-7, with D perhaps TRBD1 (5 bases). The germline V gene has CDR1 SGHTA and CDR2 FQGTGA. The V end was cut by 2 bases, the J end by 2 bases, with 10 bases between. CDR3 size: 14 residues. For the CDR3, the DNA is TGTGCCAGCAGCTTACTTTCAGGGCCCTACGAGCAGTACTTC. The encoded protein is CASSLLSGPYEQYF.

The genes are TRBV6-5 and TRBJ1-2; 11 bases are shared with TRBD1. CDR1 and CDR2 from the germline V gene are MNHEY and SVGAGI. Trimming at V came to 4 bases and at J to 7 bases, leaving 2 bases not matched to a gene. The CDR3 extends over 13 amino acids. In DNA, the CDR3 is TGTGCCAGCAGTTGGACAGGGGGCTTTGGCTACACCTTC. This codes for CASSWTGGFGYTF.